This TCR beta chain stems from a study of cytomegalovirus exposure and HLA in healthy donors. Method: immunoSEQ multiplex PCR; TCRdb's copy keeps in-frame clones and lacks some. Among 100,000 or so clones listed, about 90% were seen once. The CDR3 runs 15 residues. Trimming shortened V by 5 bases and J by 7 bases, and 18 bases separated the two germline ends. The germline V gene encodes CDR1 MNHEY and CDR2 SMNVEV (reference sequence). The source of this sequence is a man between 18 and 35 years old in good health and CMV-seropositive. The rearrangement joins TRBV27 to TRBJ1-5; D is ambiguous. The sequencing input was PBMCs. CDR3 bases: TGTGCCAGCAGTCCCCGGTCCGGCATCGGGCAGCCCCAGCATTTT. This encodes CASSPRSGIGQPQHF.